The 25 T cell receptor beta chains below were found in one sample sequenced in a study of T cells after yellow fever vaccination. In TCRdb, the 5' RACE reads were re-called with MiXCR into one record per CDR3 protein. The sample includes some 120,000 distinct CDR3 sequences, roughly 15% of them seen just once. Sample: CD8+ T cells sorted from PBMCs, taken 5 days after the yellow fever booster vaccination. These receptors originate from a man aged 18 to 29 who received the YFV17D yellow fever vaccine.

The chain employs TRBV10-2 and TRBJ2-3; no firm D call. Germline CDR1 WSHSY, CDR2 SAAADI. V shed 0 bases and J shed 3 bases, with 4 bases lying between them. This CDR3 has 13 amino acids. In DNA form, the CDR3 reads TGCGCCAGCAGTGAGTCTCGGACAGATACGCAGTATTTT. This encodes CASSESRTDTQYF.

This clonotype was picked up a small number of times. This chain links TRBV3-1 with TRBJ2-7; 8 bases align to TRBD2. CDR1 LGHDT and CDR2 YNNKEL come from the germline V gene (reference sequence). The CDR3 runs 17 residues. With 0 bases clipped from V and 0 bases from J, the junction kept 7 bases outside the gene matches. The CDR3 sequence: CASSQEVVSGGSYEQYF. The CDR3 DNA is TGTGCCAGCAGCCAAGAGGTAGTCAGCGGGGGCTCCTACGAGCAGTACTTC.

The chain is built from TRBV5-1 and TRBJ1-6; 7 positions agree with TRBD1. The V gene end was trimmed by 0 bases and the J gene end by 7 bases; junction bases not matched to a gene: 10. Per germline, CDR1 SGHRS and CDR2 YFSETQ. The CDR3 runs to 17 residues. The CDR3 coding sequence is TGCGCCAGCAGCTTGGCCGAGGGGGCGTCGGGGAATTCACCCCTCCACTTT. Its translation: CASSLAEGASGNSPLHF.

The chain uses TRBV28 and TRBJ2-7, with D perhaps given as TRBD1 or TRBD2 (5 bases each). The CDR3 totals 14 residues. CDR1 and CDR2 (germline): MDHEN, SYDVKM. V was cut by 3 bases and J by 0 bases, with 9 bases left in between. The CDR3 protein is CASSFIGTSYEQYF. DNA of the CDR3: TGTGCCAGCAGTTTTATCGGGACCTCCTACGAGCAGTACTTC.

This clonotype was seen a few times. The chain joins TRBV7-9 to TRBJ1-6, with D unclear. CDR3 length: 15 amino acids. The V and J ends lost 5 bases and 8 bases respectively, with 16 bases between them. Germline loops: CDR1 SEHNR, CDR2 FQNEAQ (reference sequence). CDR3 in DNA: TGTGCCAGCAGCCTCACGGCCCAACGGGATTCACCCCTCCACTTT. Its translation is CASSLTAQRDSPLHF. Full variable domain (missing parts from reference TRBV7-9 and TRBJ1-6): DTGVSQNPRHKITKRGQNVTFRCDPISEHNRLYWYRQTLGQGPEFLTYFQNEAQLEKSRLLSDRFSAERPKGSFSTLEIQRTEQGDSAMYLCASSLTAQRDSPLHFGNGTRLTVT.

This chain links TRBV20-1 with TRBJ2-1, with 7 bases aligning to TRBD2. The CDR3 totals 12 residues. V lost 3 bases, J lost 4 bases, and 0 bases stayed unmatched. Germline V CDR1 and CDR2: DFQATT, SNEGSKA (reference sequence). CDR3 DNA sequence: TGCAGTGCTAGGGGGGGGTACAATGAGCAGTTCTTC. Translation: CSARGGYNEQFF.

This clonotype was found a few times. The chain employs TRBV5-1 and TRBJ2-1, with D possibly matching TRBD2 (7 bases). Germline CDR1 SGHRS, CDR2 YFSETQ. Deletions cut 0 bases from V and 6 bases from J, with 19 bases between. The CDR3 sequence is 17 residues long. CDR3 nucleotide sequence: TGCGCCAGCAGCTTGGAGGGGGGGGCCGAATTAGGCAATGAGCAGTTCTTC. Translated, it gives CASSLEGGAELGNEQFF.

This clonotype turned up a few times. This sequence joins TRBV19 and TRBJ2-2, with 7 bases matching TRBD1. The CDR3 runs to 14 residues. Germline V lookup: CDR1 LNHDA, CDR2 SQIVND (reference sequence). The V gene end was trimmed by 3 bases and the J gene end by 5 bases; junction bases not matched to a gene: 3. The CDR3 DNA follows: TGTGCCAGTAGTATTACAGGGGTAACCGGGGAGCTGTTTTTT. Encoded protein: CASSITGVTGELFF.

This rearrangement joins TRBV4-1 to TRBJ2-2, with D tentatively TRBD1 or TRBD2 (5 bases each). Germline loops: CDR1 MGHRA, CDR2 YSYEKL. This CDR3 spans 16 amino acids. V was pared by 1 base and J by 0 bases, with 9 bases between. The CDR3 DNA sequence: TGCGCCAGCAGCCAAGTTGGGGGAGCGAACACCGGGGAGCTGTTTTTT. Protein product: CASSQVGGANTGELFF.

The chain recombines TRBV15 with TRBJ2-3; D is ambiguous. With 5 bases removed from V and 4 bases from J, the gap between germline ends came to 10 bases. This CDR3 has 13 residues. The germline CDR1 and CDR2 sequences are LNHNV and YYDKDF (reference sequence). Here the CDR3 reads CATSAARPDTQYF. Here the CDR3 DNA reads TGTGCCACCAGCGCCGCGAGACCAGATACGCAGTATTTT.

This clonotype was recorded many times. The V gene is TRBV3-1, the J gene TRBJ2-1; maybe TRBD1 (6 bases). The CDR3 length is 15 residues. CDR1 and CDR2 (germline): LGHDT, YNNKEL (reference sequence). V gave up 3 bases and J gave up 3 bases, with 12 bases separating them. The CDR3, as DNA: TGTGCCAGCAGCCACACAGGGATAGGCTACAATGAGCAGTTCTTC. It is translated as CASSHTGIGYNEQFF.

The chain combines TRBV5-6 with TRBJ2-5; tentative D call: TRBD1 (7 bases). The length of the CDR3 is 14 residues. V was clipped by 9 bases and J by 5 bases, with 20 bases between them. The germline CDR1 and CDR2 sequences are SGHDT and YYEEEE. CDR3 sequence: CATKYQGGRETQYF. The CDR3 nucleotides are TGTGCCACCAAGTACCAGGGGGGCAGGGAGACCCAGTACTTC.

The V call is TRBV7-9, the J call TRBJ2-5, with 7 bases lining up with TRBD1. V shed 5 bases and J 10 bases; nucleotides not matched to a gene: 7. Germline lookup yields CDR1 SEHNR and CDR2 FQNEAQ (reference sequence). This CDR3 spans 12 amino acids. The CDR3 bases are TGTGCCAGCAGCCCAGGGGGACAAATCCAGTACTTC. Its protein product is CASSPGGQIQYF. Based on the CDR3 plus reference TRBV7-9 and TRBJ2-5, the full variable domain is DTGVSQNPRHKITKRGQNVTFRCDPISEHNRLYWYRQTLGQGPEFLTYFQNEAQLEKSRLLSDRFSAERPKGSFSTLEIQRTEQGDSAMYLCASSPGGQIQYFGPGTRLLVL.

This clonotype has only a few counts. The chain recombines TRBV3-1 with TRBJ2-7, with no clear D. The CDR3 totals 14 residues. Deletions cut 4 bases from V and 1 base from J, with 11 bases between. CDR1 is LGHDT and CDR2 is YNNKEL in the germline V gene (reference sequence). The chain's CDR3 is CASSRALGSYEQYF. As DNA, the CDR3 is TGTGCCAGCAGCCGGGCCTTAGGGTCCTACGAGCAGTACTTC.

This clonotype was recorded a few times. V and J are TRBV29-1 and TRBJ2-7; 8 bases match TRBD1. The CDR3 has 13 residues. The V segment lost 6 bases and the J segment 0 bases; nucleotides outside the gene matches: 4. The germline CDR1 and CDR2 sequences are SQVTM and ANQGSEA. CDR3 region: CSVGDRSSYEQYF. As DNA, the CDR3 is TGCAGCGTCGGGGACAGGAGCTCCTACGAGCAGTACTTC.

This clonotype was counted many times. This rearrangement joins TRBV4-1 to TRBJ2-7; D uncertain. The CDR3 contains 15 residues. Germline values: CDR1 MGHRA, CDR2 YSYEKL. The V end lost 0 bases, the J end lost 1 base, and 10 bases lay between the germline ends. CDR3 region: CASSQERAGSYEQYV. Here the CDR3 DNA reads TGCGCCAGCAGCCAAGAAAGGGCAGGATCCTACGAGCAGTACGTC.

The chain has TRBV3-1 and TRBJ1-2, with a possible D match to TRBD1 (5 bases). CDR1 is LGHDT and CDR2 is YNNKEL in the germline V gene (reference sequence). The CDR3 has 12 amino acids. The V gene lost 4 bases and the J gene lost 7 bases, with 10 bases spanning the gap. The CDR3 sequence is CASSPGTFGYTF. CDR3 coding DNA: TGTGCCAGCAGCCCCGGGACGTTTGGCTACACCTTC.

A few counts support this clonotype. The V gene is TRBV5-1, the J gene TRBJ2-2, with TRBD1 matching over 7 bases. CDR3 length: 17 residues. CDR1 SGHRS and CDR2 YFSETQ come from the germline V gene. Trimming took 7 bases from V and 0 from J; bases not matched to a gene: 12. The chain's CDR3 is CASVGPGTDPNTGELFF. The CDR3 DNA is TGCGCCAGCGTGGGGCCCGGGACAGACCCGAACACCGGGGAGCTGTTTTTT.

This clonotype was seen only a few times. This chain uses TRBV9 with TRBJ2-2; possibly TRBD1 for D (5 bases). The CDR3 is 16 amino acids. Germline CDR1 reads SGDLS; CDR2 reads YYNGEE. V was pared by 3 bases and J by 3 bases, with 15 bases between. This CDR3 reads CASSAPQGLDTGELFF. CDR3 DNA sequence: TGTGCCAGCAGCGCACCTCAGGGATTAGACACCGGGGAGCTGTTTTTT.

This clonotype was observed at least ten times. V usage is TRBV7-6 and J usage is TRBJ1-1; no reliable D call. Germline V gene data show CDR1 as SGHVS and CDR2 as FNYEAQ. The CDR3 runs to 14 residues. The V and J ends lost 3 bases and 1 base respectively, with 9 bases between them. This CDR3 reads CASSLGGPNTEAFF. DNA of the CDR3: TGTGCCAGCAGCTTGGGCGGCCCGAACACTGAAGCTTTCTTT.

This clonotype was counted ten times or more. J is TRBJ2-5 and V is TRBV11-2, with D perhaps TRBD1 or TRBD2 (5 bases each). CDR1 SGHAT and CDR2 FQNNGV come from the germline V gene. The CDR3 is made up of 15 amino acids. Trimming removed 4 bases from V and 7 bases from J, with 19 bases in between. The CDR3 region is CASSYYALTGGTQYF. CDR3 bases: TGTGCCAGCAGCTATTATGCGCTGACTGGGGGGACCCAGTACTTC.

This clonotype was observed a few times. This chain connects TRBV27 to TRBJ1-1, with D unclear. V was clipped by 5 bases and J by 4 bases, with 8 bases between them. This CDR3 has 12 amino acids. Germline CDR1 and CDR2: MNHEY and SMNVEV (reference sequence). The CDR3 loop is CASSARGTEAFF. As DNA, the CDR3 is TGTGCCAGCAGTGCCCGGGGCACTGAAGCTTTCTTT.

This chain links TRBV7-9 with TRBJ1-5, with D perhaps TRBD1 (5 bases). Trimming removed 7 bases at V and 7 bases at J, with 14 bases between. The CDR3 extends over 13 amino acids. CDR1 and CDR2 from the germline V gene are SEHNR and FQNEAQ (reference sequence). CDR3 amino acids: CASTAGPLQPQHF. The CDR3 nucleotides are TGTGCCAGCACCGCGGGGCCCCTACAGCCCCAGCATTTT.

This clonotype was detected a few times. The chain recombines TRBV21-1 with TRBJ2-1; the D segment call TRBD1 is taken from the table without a DNA check. TRBV21-1 is reported as a pseudogene. The CDR3 covers 15 residues. CDR3 nucleotide sequence: TGTGCCAGCAGCAACCCGGGACAGGGGACCAATGAGCAGTTCTTC. Amino acids: CASSNPGQGTNEQFF.

CDR3 residues: CASSGDRGTSKNIQYF. DNA for the CDR3: TGTGCCAGCAGTGGGGACAGGGGGACGTCCAAAAACATTCAGTACTTC. The chain links TRBV2 to TRBJ2-4; 11 bases line up with TRBD1. The CDR3 loop spans 16 amino acids. Per the germline V gene, CDR1 is SNHLY and CDR2 is FYNNEI. With 4 bases clipped from V and 2 bases from J, the junction kept 4 bases outside the gene matches.